This T cell receptor beta chain was retrieved from a study of radiation and T cells in renal cell carcinoma. Study-wide points: Top tumor clonotypes rose in blood 2 weeks post-radiation, then contracted. Baseline intratumoral clonotype presence is unknown without pretreatment biopsies.

The protocol was immunoSEQ multiplex PCR, while the TCRdb copy is restricted to in-frame clones and leaves out a portion. Here the sample spans 130,000 to 150,000 clones, roughly nine tenths being singletons. Time point described: baseline pretreatment blood. This sample's treatment: 15 Gy SBRT to primary tumor, nephrectomy 4 weeks later. The CDR3 extends over 17 amino acids. Germline CDR1 is PRHDT and CDR2 is FYEKMQ (reference sequence). Points on this clone: Its antigen is unidentified.

The sample here was blood, taken from a patient whose treatment included radiotherapy and nephrectomy. The chain joins TRBV13 to TRBJ2-5; 9 positions match TRBD2. The DNA end favors TRBJ2-7, so the J call may be wrong. This TCR was recovered from a woman between 65 and 79 years old with renal cell carcinoma. CDR3 coding DNA: TGTGCCAGCAGCACGTCAGGGGAGCGGGGGGCCCTTTACGAGCAGTACTTC. This codes for CASSTSGERGALYEQYF.